The source of this T cell receptor beta chain is a study of human T cells and chemical hapten exposure. Turning to the study itself: 0.01% DPC was applied to the upper back in patch tests, which were read at 6 days.

Study-wide results and limits: Counts of expanded TCRs (at PT1) showed a positive correlation with patch test score.

V shed 6 bases, J shed 10 bases, and the junction held 15 bases outside the gene matches. The CDR3 spans 16 residues. Germline CDR1 reads SGHTA; CDR2 reads FQGNSA. In the study's own analysis: Sequenced samples showed a median of around 91,000 TCRs each, with counts running from approximately 20,000 to 700,000. A single record per CDR3 protein comes from TCRdb applying MiXCR to the RACE reads. TCRdb assigned the V and J calls; the authors' analysis was not used. Seen here are under 300,000 distinct CDR3 sequences, about 9% observed once, and the top ten hold 2.3%. Time point meaning: pre-sensitization, week 0. Regarding treatment: therapeutic diphenylcyclopropenone sensitization with weekly scalp DPC. Patients had alopecia, were aged 18 to 70, and were not pregnant. This clonotype was counted between two and nine times. The antigen remains unidentified.

The chain links TRBV7-2 to TRBJ2-1; TRBD2 matches 10 bases. The receptor's source is a woman aged 40 to 55 with alopecia areata. Some clones in this sample may be carry-over from other donors' samples. This material consisted of whole blood, taken in connection with sensitization to the hapten diphenylcyclopropenone (DPC). The CDR3 here is CASSPKGAGGLKEQFF. The CDR3 DNA sequence: TGTGCCAGCAGTCCCAAGGGAGCGGGAGGGTTGAAAGAGCAGTTCTTC. Full variable domain (missing parts from reference TRBV7-2 and TRBJ2-1): GAGVSQSPSNKVTEKGKDVELRCDPISGHTALYWYRQSLGQGLEFLIYFQGNSAPDKSGLPSDRFSAERTGGSVSTLTIQRTQQEDSAVYLCASSPKGAGGLKEQFFGPGTRLTVL.